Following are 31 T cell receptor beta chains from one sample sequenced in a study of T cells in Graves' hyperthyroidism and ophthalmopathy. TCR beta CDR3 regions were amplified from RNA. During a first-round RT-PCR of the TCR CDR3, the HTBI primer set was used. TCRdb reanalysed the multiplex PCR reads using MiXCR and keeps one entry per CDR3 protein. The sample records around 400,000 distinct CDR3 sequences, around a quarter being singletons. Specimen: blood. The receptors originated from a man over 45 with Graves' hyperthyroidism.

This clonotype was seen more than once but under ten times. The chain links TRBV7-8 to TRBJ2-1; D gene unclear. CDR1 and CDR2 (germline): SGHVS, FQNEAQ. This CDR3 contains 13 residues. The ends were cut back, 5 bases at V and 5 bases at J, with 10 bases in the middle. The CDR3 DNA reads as TGTGCCAGCAGCCTTAGACTCCACAATGAGCAGTTCTTC. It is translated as CASSLRLHNEQFF.

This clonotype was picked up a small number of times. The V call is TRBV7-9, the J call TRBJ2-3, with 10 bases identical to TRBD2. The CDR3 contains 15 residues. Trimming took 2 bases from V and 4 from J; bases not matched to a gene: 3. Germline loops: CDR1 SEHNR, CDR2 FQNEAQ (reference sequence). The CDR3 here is CASSLLAGDSDTQYF. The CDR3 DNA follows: TGTGCCAGCAGCTTACTAGCGGGAGATTCAGATACGCAGTATTTT.

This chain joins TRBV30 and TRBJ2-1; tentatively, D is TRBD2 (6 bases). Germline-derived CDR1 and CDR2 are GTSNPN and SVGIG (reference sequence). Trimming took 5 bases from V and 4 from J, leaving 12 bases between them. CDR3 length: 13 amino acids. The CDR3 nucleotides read TGTGCCTGGCTCGGGAGTGATTACAATGAGCAGTTCTTC. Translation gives CAWLGSDYNEQFF. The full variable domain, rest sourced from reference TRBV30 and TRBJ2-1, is SQTIHQWPATLVQPVGSPLSLECTVEGTSNPNLYWYRQAAGRGLQLLFYSVGIGQISSEVPQNLSASRPQDRQFILSSKKLLLSDSGFYLCAWLGSDYNEQFFGPGTRLTVL.

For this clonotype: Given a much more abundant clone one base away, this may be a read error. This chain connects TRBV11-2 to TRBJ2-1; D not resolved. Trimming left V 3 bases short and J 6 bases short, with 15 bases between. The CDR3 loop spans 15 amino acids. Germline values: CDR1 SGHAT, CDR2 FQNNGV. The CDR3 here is CASSFIGGRGNEQFF. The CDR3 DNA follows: TGTGCCAGCAGCTTCATTGGTGGGCGCGGCAATGAGCAGTTCTTC.

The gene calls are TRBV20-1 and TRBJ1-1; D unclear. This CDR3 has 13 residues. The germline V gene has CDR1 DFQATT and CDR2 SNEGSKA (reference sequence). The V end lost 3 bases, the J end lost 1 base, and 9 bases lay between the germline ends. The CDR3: CSASTQSNTEAFF. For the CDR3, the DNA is TGCAGTGCTAGTACCCAGTCGAACACTGAAGCTTTCTTT.

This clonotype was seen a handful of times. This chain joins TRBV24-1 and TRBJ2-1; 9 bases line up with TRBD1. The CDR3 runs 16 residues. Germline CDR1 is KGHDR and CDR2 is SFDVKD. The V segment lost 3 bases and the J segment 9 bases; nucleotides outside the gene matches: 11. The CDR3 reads CATSDPTGGGLREQFF. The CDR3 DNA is TGTGCCACCAGTGATCCGACAGGGGGTGGATTGCGTGAGCAGTTCTTC.

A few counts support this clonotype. For the CDR3, the DNA is TGTGCCAGCAGCTCGAGGGGGGACTTCTATCAGCCCCAGCATTTT. Protein: CASSSRGDFYQPQHF. V and J are TRBV7-3 and TRBJ1-5, with a possible D match to TRBD1 (6 bases). Germline V gives CDR1 SGHTA, CDR2 FQGTGA. This CDR3 contains 15 residues. The V end was cut by 4 bases, the J end by 5 bases, with 15 bases between.

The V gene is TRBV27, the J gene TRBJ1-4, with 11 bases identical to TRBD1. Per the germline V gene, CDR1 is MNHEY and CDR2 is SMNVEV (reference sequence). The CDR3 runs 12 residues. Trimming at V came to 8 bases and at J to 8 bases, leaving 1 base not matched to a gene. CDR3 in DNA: TGTGCCAGCGGACAGGGGGCAGAAAAACTGTTTTTT. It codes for CASGQGAEKLFF.

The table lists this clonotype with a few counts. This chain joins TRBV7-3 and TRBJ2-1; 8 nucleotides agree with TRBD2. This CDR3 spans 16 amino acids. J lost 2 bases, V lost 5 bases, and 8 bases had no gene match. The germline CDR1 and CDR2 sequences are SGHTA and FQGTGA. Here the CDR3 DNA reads TGTGCCAGCAGCCGGACCGGGACTAGAACCTACAATGAGCAGTTCTTC. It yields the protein CASSRTGTRTYNEQFF.

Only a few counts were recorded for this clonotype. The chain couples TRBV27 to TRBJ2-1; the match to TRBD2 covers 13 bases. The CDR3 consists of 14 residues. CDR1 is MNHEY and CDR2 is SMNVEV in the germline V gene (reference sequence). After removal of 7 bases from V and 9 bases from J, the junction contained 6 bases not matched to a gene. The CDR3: CASKRTSGRGEQFF. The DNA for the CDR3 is TGTGCCAGCAAAAGGACTAGCGGGAGAGGTGAGCAGTTCTTC.

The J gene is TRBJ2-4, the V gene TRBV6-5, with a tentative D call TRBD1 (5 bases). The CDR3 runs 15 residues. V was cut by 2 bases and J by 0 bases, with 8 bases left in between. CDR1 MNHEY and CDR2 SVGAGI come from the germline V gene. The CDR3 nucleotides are TGTGCCAGCAGTTACGGGCAGGGAGCCAAAAACATTCAGTACTTC. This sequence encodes CASSYGQGAKNIQYF.

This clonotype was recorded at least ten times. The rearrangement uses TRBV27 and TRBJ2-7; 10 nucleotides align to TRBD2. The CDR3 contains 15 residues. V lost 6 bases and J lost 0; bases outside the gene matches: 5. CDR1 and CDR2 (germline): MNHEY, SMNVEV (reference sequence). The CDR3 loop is CASRNSGRSSYEQYF. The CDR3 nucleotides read TGTGCCAGCAGAAATAGCGGGAGGAGCTCCTACGAGCAGTACTTC.

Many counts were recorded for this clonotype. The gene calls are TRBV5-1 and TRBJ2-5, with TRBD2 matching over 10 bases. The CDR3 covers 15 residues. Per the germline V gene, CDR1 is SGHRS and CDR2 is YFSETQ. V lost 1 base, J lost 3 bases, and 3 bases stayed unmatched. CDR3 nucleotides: TGCGCCAGCAGCTTGACTAGCGGGAATGAAGAGACCCAGTACTTC. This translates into CASSLTSGNEETQYF.

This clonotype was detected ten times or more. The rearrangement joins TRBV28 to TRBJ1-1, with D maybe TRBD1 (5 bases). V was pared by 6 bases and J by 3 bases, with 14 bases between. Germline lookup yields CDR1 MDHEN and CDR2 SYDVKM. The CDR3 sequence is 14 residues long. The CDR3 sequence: CASSPWGRHTEAFF. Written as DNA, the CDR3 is TGTGCCAGCAGCCCCTGGGGGAGACACACTGAAGCTTTCTTT.

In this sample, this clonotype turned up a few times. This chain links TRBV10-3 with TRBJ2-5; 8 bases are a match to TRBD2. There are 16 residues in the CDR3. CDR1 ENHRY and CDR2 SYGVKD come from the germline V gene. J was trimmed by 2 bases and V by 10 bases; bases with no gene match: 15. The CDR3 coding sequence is TGTGCCACCCGCAACCCGGGACTAGGGCTTCAAGAGACCCAGTACTTC. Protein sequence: CATRNPGLGLQETQYF.

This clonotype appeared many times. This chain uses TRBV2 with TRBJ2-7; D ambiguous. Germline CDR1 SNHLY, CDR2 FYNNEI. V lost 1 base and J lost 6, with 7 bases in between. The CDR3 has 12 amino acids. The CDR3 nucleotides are TGTGCCAGCAGTGAAGGGGGTATCGAGCAGTACTTC. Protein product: CASSEGGIEQYF.

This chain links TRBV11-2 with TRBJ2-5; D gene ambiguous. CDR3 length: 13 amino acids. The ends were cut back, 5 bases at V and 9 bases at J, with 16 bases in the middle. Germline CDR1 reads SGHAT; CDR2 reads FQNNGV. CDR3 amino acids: CASSQQTERAQYF. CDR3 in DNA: TGTGCCAGCAGCCAACAGACCGAACGGGCCCAGTACTTC.

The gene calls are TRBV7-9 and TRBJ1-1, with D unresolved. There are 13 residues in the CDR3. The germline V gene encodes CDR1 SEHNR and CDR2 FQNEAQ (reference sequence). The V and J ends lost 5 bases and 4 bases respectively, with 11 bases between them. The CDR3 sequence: CASSPDLATEAFF. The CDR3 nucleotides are TGTGCCAGCAGCCCCGACCTTGCCACTGAAGCTTTCTTT.

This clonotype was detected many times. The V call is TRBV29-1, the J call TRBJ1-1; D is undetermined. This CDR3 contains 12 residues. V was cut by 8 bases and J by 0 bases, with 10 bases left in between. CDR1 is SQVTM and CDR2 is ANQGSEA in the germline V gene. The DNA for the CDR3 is TGCAGCCAGATACAGATGAACACTGAAGCTTTCTTT. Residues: CSQIQMNTEAFF.

The CDR3: CASSSRGKEKLFF. CDR3 bases: TGTGCCAGCAGTTCAAGGGGGAAGGAAAAACTGTTTTTT. This sequence joins TRBV6-9 and TRBJ1-4, with a possible D match to TRBD1 (6 bases). The germline CDR1 and CDR2 sequences are MNHGY and SVAAGI. V was trimmed by 4 bases and J by 8 bases, leaving 11 bases between them. The CDR3 consists of 13 residues.

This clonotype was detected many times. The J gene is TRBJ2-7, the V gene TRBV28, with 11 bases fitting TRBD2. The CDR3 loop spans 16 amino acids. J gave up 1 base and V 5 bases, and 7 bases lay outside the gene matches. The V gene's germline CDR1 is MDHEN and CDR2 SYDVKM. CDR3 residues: CASSHSGLAVSYEQYF. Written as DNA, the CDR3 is TGTGCCAGCAGTCACTCGGGACTAGCGGTTTCCTACGAGCAGTACTTC. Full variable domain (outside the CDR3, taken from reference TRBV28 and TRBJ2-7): DVKVTQSSRYLVKRTGEKVFLECVQDMDHENMFWYRQDPGLGLRLIYFSYDVKMKEKGDIPEGYSVSREKKERFSLILESASTNQTSMYLCASSHSGLAVSYEQYFGPGTRLTVT.

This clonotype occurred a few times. Here the CDR3 DNA reads TGTGCCAGCAGTGAAACCAGGGACGACTATGGCTACACCTTC. Its protein product is CASSETRDDYGYTF. V gene TRBV2 combines with J gene TRBJ1-2; possible D gene TRBD1, 5 bases. Germline-derived CDR1 and CDR2 are SNHLY and FYNNEI. The CDR3 runs 14 residues. The V end lost 2 bases, the J end lost 3 bases, and 10 bases lay between the germline ends.

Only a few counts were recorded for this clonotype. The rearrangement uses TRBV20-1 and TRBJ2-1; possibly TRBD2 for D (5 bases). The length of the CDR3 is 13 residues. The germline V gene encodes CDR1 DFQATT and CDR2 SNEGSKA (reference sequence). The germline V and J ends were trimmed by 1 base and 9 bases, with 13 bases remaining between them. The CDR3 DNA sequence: TGCAGTGCTAGAGGAATAGCGCGGAGTGAGCAGTTCTTC. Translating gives CSARGIARSEQFF.

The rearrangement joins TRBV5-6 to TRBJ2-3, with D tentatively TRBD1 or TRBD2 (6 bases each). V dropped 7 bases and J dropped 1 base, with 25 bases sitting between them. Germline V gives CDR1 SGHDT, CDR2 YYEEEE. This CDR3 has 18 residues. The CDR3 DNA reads TGTGCCAGCGGCGGAGGCCTAGGGGGACTCATAGGCACAGATACGCAGTATTTT. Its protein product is CASGGGLGGLIGTDTQYF.

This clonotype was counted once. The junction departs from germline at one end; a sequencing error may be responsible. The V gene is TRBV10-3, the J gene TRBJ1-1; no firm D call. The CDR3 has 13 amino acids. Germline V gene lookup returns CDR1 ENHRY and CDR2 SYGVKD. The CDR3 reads CTISEESNTEAFF. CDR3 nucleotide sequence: TGTACCATCAGTGAAGAGTCGAACACTGAAGCTTTCTTT.

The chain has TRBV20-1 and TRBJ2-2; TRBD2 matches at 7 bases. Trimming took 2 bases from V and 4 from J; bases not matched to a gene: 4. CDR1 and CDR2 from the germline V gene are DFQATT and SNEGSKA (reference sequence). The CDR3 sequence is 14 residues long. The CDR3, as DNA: TGCAGTGCTAGACACTCTAGCGGCACCGGGGAGCTGTTTTTT. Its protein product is CSARHSSGTGELFF.

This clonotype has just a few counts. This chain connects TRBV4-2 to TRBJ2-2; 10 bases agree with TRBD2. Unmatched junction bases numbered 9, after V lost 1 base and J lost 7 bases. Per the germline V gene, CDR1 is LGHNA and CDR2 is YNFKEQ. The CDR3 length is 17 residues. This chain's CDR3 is CASSQVAGLAGGGELFF. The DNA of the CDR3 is TGTGCCAGCAGCCAAGTGGCGGGATTAGCGGGAGGCGGGGAGCTGTTTTTT.

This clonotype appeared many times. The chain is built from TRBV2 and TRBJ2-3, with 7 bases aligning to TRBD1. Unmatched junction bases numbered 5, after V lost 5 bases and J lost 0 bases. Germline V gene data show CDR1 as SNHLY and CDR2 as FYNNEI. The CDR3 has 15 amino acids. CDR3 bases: TGTGCCAGCAGTAAATGGGACAGTAGCACAGATACGCAGTATTTT. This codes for CASSKWDSSTDTQYF.

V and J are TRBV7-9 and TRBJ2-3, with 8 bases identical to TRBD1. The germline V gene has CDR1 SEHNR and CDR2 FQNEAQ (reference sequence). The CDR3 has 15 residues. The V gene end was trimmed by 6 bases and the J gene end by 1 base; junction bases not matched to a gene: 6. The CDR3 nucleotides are TGTGCCAGCAGACCGACAGGGGACCGCACAGATACGCAGTATTTT. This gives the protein CASRPTGDRTDTQYF.

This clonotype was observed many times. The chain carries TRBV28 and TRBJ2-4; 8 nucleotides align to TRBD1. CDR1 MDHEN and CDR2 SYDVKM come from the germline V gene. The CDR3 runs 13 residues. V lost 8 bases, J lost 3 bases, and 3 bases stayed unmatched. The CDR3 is CASQDRDKNIQYF. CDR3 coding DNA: TGTGCCAGCCAGGACAGGGACAAAAACATTCAGTACTTC. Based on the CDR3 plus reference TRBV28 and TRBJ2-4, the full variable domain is DVKVTQSSRYLVKRTGEKVFLECVQDMDHENMFWYRQDPGLGLRLIYFSYDVKMKEKGDIPEGYSVSREKKERFSLILESASTNQTSMYLCASQDRDKNIQYFGAGTRLSVL.

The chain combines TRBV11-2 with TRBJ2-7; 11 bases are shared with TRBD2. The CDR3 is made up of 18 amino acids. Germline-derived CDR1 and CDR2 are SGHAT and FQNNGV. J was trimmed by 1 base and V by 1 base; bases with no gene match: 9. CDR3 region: CASSLGYSGTSGSYEQYF. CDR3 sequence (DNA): TGTGCCAGCAGCTTAGGATATTCAGGGACTAGCGGATCCTACGAGCAGTACTTC.